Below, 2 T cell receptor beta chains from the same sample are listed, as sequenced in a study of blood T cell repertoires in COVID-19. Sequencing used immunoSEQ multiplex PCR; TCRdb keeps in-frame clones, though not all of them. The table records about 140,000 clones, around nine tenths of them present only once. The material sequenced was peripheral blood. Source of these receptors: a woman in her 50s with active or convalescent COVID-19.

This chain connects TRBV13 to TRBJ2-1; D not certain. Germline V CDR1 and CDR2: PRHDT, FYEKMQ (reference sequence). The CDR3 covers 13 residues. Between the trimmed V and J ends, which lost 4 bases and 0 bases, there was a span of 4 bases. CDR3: CASSSLSYNEQFF. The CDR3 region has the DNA TGTGCCAGCAGCTCCCTCTCCTACAATGAGCAGTTCTTC.

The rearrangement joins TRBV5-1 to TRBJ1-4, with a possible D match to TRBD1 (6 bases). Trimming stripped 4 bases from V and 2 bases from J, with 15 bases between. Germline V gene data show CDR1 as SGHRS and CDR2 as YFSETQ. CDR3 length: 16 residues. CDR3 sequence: CASSPMTGATNEKLFF. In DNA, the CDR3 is TGCGCCAGCAGCCCCATGACAGGAGCCACTAATGAAAAACTGTTTTTT.